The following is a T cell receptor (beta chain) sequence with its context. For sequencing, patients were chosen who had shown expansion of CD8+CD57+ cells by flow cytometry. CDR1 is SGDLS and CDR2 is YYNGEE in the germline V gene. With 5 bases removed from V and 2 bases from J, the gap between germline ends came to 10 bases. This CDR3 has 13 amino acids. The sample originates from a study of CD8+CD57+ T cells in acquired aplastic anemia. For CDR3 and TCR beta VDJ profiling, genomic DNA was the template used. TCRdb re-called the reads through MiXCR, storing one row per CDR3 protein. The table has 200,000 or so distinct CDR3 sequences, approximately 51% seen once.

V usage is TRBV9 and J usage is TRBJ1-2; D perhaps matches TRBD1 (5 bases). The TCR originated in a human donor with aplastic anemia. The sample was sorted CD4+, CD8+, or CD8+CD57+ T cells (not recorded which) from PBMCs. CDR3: CASSRDPNYGYTF. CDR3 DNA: TGTGCCAGCAGTCGGGACCCCAACTATGGCTACACCTTC.